The T cell receptor (beta chain) under discussion was sequenced for a study of regulatory T cells in long-lasting Graves disease. The germline CDR1 and CDR2 sequences are SGHTA and FQGNSA. This CDR3 region has 16 residues. The trim removed 2 bases at V and 1 base at J, leaving 2 bases unmatched. Time point in this sample: newly diagnosed GD, antithyroid drugs for less than 3 months. RNA extracted from PBMCs served as the sequencing template. This clonotype occurred many times. Library construction for TCR beta used iRepertoire HTBI primers and Arm-PCR of CDR3 regions. TCRdb processed the multiplex PCR reads anew with MiXCR; each CDR3 protein has one entry. Among roughly 610,000 distinct CDR3 sequences listed, 16% were seen once. The data also belong to a second study, concerning T cells in Graves' hyperthyroidism and ophthalmopathy.

This receptor was identified in a woman in her 30s with Graves disease. The chain is built from TRBV7-2 and TRBJ2-1; 10 nucleotides align to TRBD2. The sample here was peripheral blood mononuclear cells (PBMCs), taken at new diagnosis, from a patient treated with antithyroid drugs. The CDR3 DNA reads as TGTGCCAGCAGCTTAACTAGCGGGACATCCTACAATGAGCAGTTCTTC. Protein product: CASSLTSGTSYNEQFF.